Following are 21 T cell receptor beta chains from one sample sequenced in a study of blood T cell repertoires in COVID-19. Libraries were prepared by immunoSEQ multiplex PCR; TCRdb keeps only in-frame clonotypes and omits some of them. The sample includes about 300,000 clones, around 89% seen only once; the top ten take under 7.5%. Sequencing was carried out using peripheral blood. The receptors were sampled from a man between 18 and 29 years old who had recovered from COVID-19.

The chain couples TRBV27 to TRBJ2-7; tentative D call: TRBD1 (6 bases). This CDR3 has 14 amino acids. Trimming removed 2 bases at V and 3 bases at J, with 11 bases between. Looked up from germline, CDR1 is MNHEY and CDR2 is SMNVEV (reference sequence). CDR3 in DNA: TGTGCCAGCAGTTTAGCAGGGGCCGGCTACGAGCAGTACTTC. It codes for CASSLAGAGYEQYF.

The chain links TRBV19 to TRBJ1-6; tentatively, D is TRBD1 (5 bases). The germline V and J ends were trimmed by 3 bases and 10 bases, with 10 bases remaining between them. The CDR3 totals 13 residues. Germline lookup yields CDR1 LNHDA and CDR2 SQIVND (reference sequence). For the CDR3, the DNA is TGTGCCAGTAGTATTCAGGGAAGGTCACCCCTCCACTTT. It is translated as CASSIQGRSPLHF.

The chain is built from TRBV11-3 and TRBJ2-3, with 8 bases lining up with TRBD2. CDR1 is SGHNT and CDR2 is YENEEA in the germline V gene. The CDR3 loop spans 16 amino acids. J gave up 2 bases and V 2 bases, and 6 bases lay outside the gene matches. CDR3 nucleotide sequence: TGTGCCAGCAGCTTACAAGCGGGAGCTCCCACAGATACGCAGTATTTT. This encodes CASSLQAGAPTDTQYF.

The CDR3: CASSRDSRDSPLHF. CDR3 DNA: TGTGCCAGCAGCCGCGACAGTAGGGATTCACCCCTCCACTTT. This chain uses TRBV6-5 with TRBJ1-6, with D possibly being TRBD1 (5 bases). The CDR3 is made up of 14 amino acids. Trimming took off 6 bases at V and 8 bases at J, with 14 bases between the two ends. Germline loops: CDR1 MNHEY, CDR2 SVGAGI.

The rearrangement uses TRBV7-9 and TRBJ1-1, with 8 nucleotides matching TRBD1. Germline lookup yields CDR1 SEHNR and CDR2 FQNEAQ (reference sequence). After removal of 5 bases from V and 4 bases from J, the junction contained 9 bases not matched to a gene. The CDR3 totals 15 residues. DNA of the CDR3: TGTGCCAGCAGCGTAAGACAGGGGACGGTCACTGAAGCTTTCTTT. Residues: CASSVRQGTVTEAFF.

The chain is built from TRBV24-1 and TRBJ2-3; 13 nucleotides match TRBD2. CDR1 and CDR2 (germline): KGHDR, SFDVKD. This CDR3 comprises 19 residues. The V gene end was trimmed by 4 bases and the J gene end by 0 bases; junction bases not matched to a gene: 9. CDR3 in DNA: TGTGCCACCAGTGACAGGACTAGCGGGGGAATTACTAGCACAGATACGCAGTATTTT. Translation gives CATSDRTSGGITSTDTQYF.

On this clone itself: The sample has other DNA sequences that encode this CDR3 too. This chain uses TRBV20-1 with TRBJ1-2; 8 positions agree with TRBD1. The ends lost 3 bases at V and 8 bases at J; junction bases unmatched: 2. The CDR3 loop spans 11 amino acids. The germline CDR1 and CDR2 sequences are DFQATT and SNEGSKA (reference sequence). DNA for the CDR3: TGCAGTGCTAGGACAGGGGAAGGCTACACCTTC. Residues: CSARTGEGYTF.

In nucleotides, the CDR3 is TGTGCCAGCAGCCAGCCCCTAGCTGGGGACAATGAGCAGTTCTTC. This encodes CASSQPLAGDNEQFF. V usage is TRBV14 and J usage is TRBJ2-1; weak D call: TRBD2 (5 bases). Trimming left V 3 bases short and J 5 bases short, with 14 bases between. The CDR3 length is 15 residues. The V gene's germline CDR1 is SGHDN and CDR2 FVKESK.

The chain links TRBV3-1 (or the pseudogene TRBV3-2) to TRBJ2-3; 8 nucleotides line up with TRBD2. The CDR3 totals 15 residues. From germline, CDR1 is LGHDT and CDR2 YNNKEL (reference sequence). J gave up 1 base and V 6 bases, and 6 bases lay outside the gene matches. CDR3 sequence reads: CASRKRERGTDTQYF. The DNA of the CDR3 is TGTGCCAGCAGAAAGCGGGAGAGGGGCACAGATACGCAGTATTTT.

This sequence joins TRBV7-9 and TRBJ1-4; TRBD1 matches 9 bases. Germline CDR1 and CDR2: SEHNR and FQNEAQ (reference sequence). The V segment lost 5 bases and the J segment 6 bases; nucleotides outside the gene matches: 4. The CDR3 spans 14 residues. The CDR3 region is CASSQGQGDEKLFF. The CDR3 region has the DNA TGTGCCAGCAGCCAGGGACAGGGCGATGAAAAACTGTTTTTT.

The V gene is TRBV30, the J gene TRBJ2-6, with 8 bases fitting TRBD1. The CDR3 is made up of 14 amino acids. V shed 5 bases, J shed 9 bases, and the junction held 9 bases outside the gene matches. Germline-derived CDR1 and CDR2 are GTSNPN and SVGIG (reference sequence). CDR3 DNA sequence: TGTGCCTGGGCTGGACAGGGAGGTGGCAACGTCCTGACTTTC. It is translated as CAWAGQGGGNVLTF.

The chain uses TRBV19 and TRBJ1-1; TRBD1 matches 8 bases. CDR1 is LNHDA, CDR2 SQIVND, per germline (reference sequence). The CDR3 extends over 14 amino acids. V lost 4 bases to trimming and J lost 0 bases; unmatched junction nucleotides: 1. The CDR3 nucleotides read TGTGCCAGTAGTAGGGACAGGTTGAACACTGAAGCTTTCTTT. It yields the protein CASSRDRLNTEAFF.

The V and J genes are TRBV12-3 or TRBV12-4 and TRBJ1-3, with D possibly matching TRBD1 (6 bases). The germline V and J ends were trimmed by 7 bases and 5 bases, with 12 bases remaining between them. This CDR3 contains 13 residues. The CDR3 region has the DNA TGTGCCAGCAAGGGGGGGCTTAGAAACACCATATATTTT. Translation gives CASKGGLRNTIYF.

The chain links TRBV6-5 to TRBJ2-1; 13 nucleotides align to TRBD2. The CDR3 is 16 amino acids. Germline values: CDR1 MNHEY, CDR2 SVGAGI. Germline trimming cut 4 bases from V and 8 bases from J; bases unmatched to any gene: 8. The CDR3 sequence: CASSSTSGGNRHEQFF. CDR3 coding DNA: TGTGCCAGCAGTTCGACTAGCGGGGGGAATCGACATGAGCAGTTCTTC.

This rearrangement joins TRBV2 to TRBJ1-6; no clear D. The CDR3 is 14 residues long. CDR1 and CDR2 (germline): SNHLY, FYNNEI. The ends were cut back, 6 bases at V and 7 bases at J, with 13 bases in the middle. CDR3: CASSDRVSNSPLHF. In DNA, the CDR3 is TGTGCCAGCAGCGACCGGGTTTCCAATTCACCCCTCCACTTT.

V and J are TRBV7-9 and TRBJ1-3, with D hard to call. CDR3 size: 17 residues. V shed 0 bases and J shed 0 bases, with 12 bases lying between them. Germline V gives CDR1 SEHNR, CDR2 FQNEAQ (reference sequence). CDR3 coding DNA: TGTGCCAGCAGCTTAGCGTCGAGCCGGGGCTCTGGAAACACCATATATTTT. Its protein is CASSLASSRGSGNTIYF. Drawing the rest from reference TRBV7-9 and TRBJ1-3, the complete variable domain is DTGVSQNPRHKITKRGQNVTFRCDPISEHNRLYWYRQTLGQGPEFLTYFQNEAQLEKSRLLSDRFSAERPKGSFSTLEIQRTEQGDSAMYLCASSLASSRGSGNTIYFGEGSWLTVV.

This clone has only one observation. The J gene is TRBJ2-5, the V gene TRBV5-4; D may be TRBD1 (5 bases). Germline CDR1 and CDR2: SGHNT and YYREEE (reference sequence). V was clipped by 2 bases and J by 5 bases, with 22 bases between them. The CDR3 contains 17 residues. The CDR3 DNA reads TGTGCCAGCAGCTTCCGGGCCGGGTCAACCAGGGCGGAGACCCAGTACTTC. Encoded protein: CASSFRAGSTRAETQYF.

The chain uses TRBV27 and TRBJ2-1, with TRBD1 identical over 8 bases. This CDR3 is built from 15 residues. With V trimmed by 2 bases and J by 3 bases, 3 bases remained unmatched. The germline gives CDR1 MNHEY, CDR2 SMNVEV (reference sequence). CDR3 DNA: TGTGCCAGCAGTTTACAGGGGGCTCGCTACAATGAGCAGTTCTTC. Amino acids: CASSLQGARYNEQFF.

This clone has a single count. V usage is TRBV5-1 and J usage is TRBJ2-2; TRBD1 might be the D (6 bases). There are 14 residues in the CDR3. Trimming removed 4 bases from V and 1 base from J, with 8 bases in between. From germline, CDR1 is SGHRS and CDR2 YFSETQ. The CDR3 nucleotides are TGCGCCAGCAGCCAGGGACAGAACACCGGGGAGCTGTTTTTT. The encoded protein is CASSQGQNTGELFF.

The chain couples TRBV10-3 to TRBJ2-3; TRBD1 matches at 8 bases. The germline gives CDR1 ENHRY, CDR2 SYGVKD. This CDR3 is built from 15 residues. The junction had 8 bases not matched to a gene; V was cut back by 6 bases and J by 3 bases. CDR3 protein: CAISPGQGRTDTQYF. The DNA of the CDR3 is TGTGCCATCAGCCCTGGACAGGGACGGACAGATACGCAGTATTTT.

The chain combines TRBV5-1 with TRBJ1-1; a possible D gene is TRBD1 (6 bases). The V end lost 1 base, the J end lost 5 bases, and 12 bases lay between the germline ends. In germline, CDR1 is SGHRS, CDR2 YFSETQ. The CDR3 covers 14 residues. Written as DNA, the CDR3 is TGCGCCAGCAGCTTGACAGGGAGCTCAACTGAAGCTTTCTTT. Its translation: CASSLTGSSTEAFF.